These T cell receptor beta chains were read from a single sample in a study of T cell responses to AZD1222 COVID-19 vaccine. Sequencing was performed with immunoSEQ multiplex PCR; in TCRdb, only in-frame clones are kept and a portion is missing. This repertoire shows 90,000 to 120,000 clones, 70% to 90% found once; its top ten account for roughly 2.5%. The source was peripheral blood, collected 28 days after the second AZD1222 dose. All receptors come from an adult who received the AZD1222 COVID-19 vaccine. Both conserved end residues are part of each CDR3. The order of the fields is clone size, D gene, J gene, V gene, CDR3 DNA, CDR3 protein. A D gene is named only where the DNA matches it firmly. A clone size is listed for some rows: how often the clone was seen (once, few, many), or a class if it is expanded.

>-|TRBD1|TRBJ2-3|TRBV4-1
TGCGCCAGCAGCCTCAACCCGGACAGGCGCACAGATACGCAGTATTTT
CASSLNPDRRTDTQYF
>-|-|TRBJ1-5|TRBV6-1
TGTGCCAGCAGTGAATTACAGAACAATCAGCCCCAGCATTTT
CASSELQNNQPQHF
>-|-|TRBJ2-2|TRBV9
TGTGCCAGCAGCGTAGTTGGCACCGGGGAGCTGTTTTTT
CASSVVGTGELFF
>-|-|TRBJ1-4|TRBV28
TGTGCCAGCAGTTTATCCGGGGAGTGGGATGAAAAACTGTTTTTT
CASSLSGEWDEKLFF
>-|TRBD1|TRBJ1-1|TRBV5-1
TGCGCCAGCAGCTCTTCCGGGACAGGGAACACTGAAGCTTTCTTT
CASSSSGTGNTEAFF
>-|TRBD1|TRBJ1-2|TRBV29-1
TGCAGCGTCACCTACTGGACAGGGTGGGACTATGGCTACACCTTC
CSVTYWTGWDYGYTF
>-|-|TRBJ2-7|TRBV21-1
TGTGCCAGCAGCAAAAAGGACAGGGAAAACGAGCAGTACTTC
CASSKKDRENEQYF
>-|-|TRBJ1-2|TRBV6-5
TGTGCCAGCAGTCGGACGGAACGATATGGCTACACCTTC
CASSRTERYGYTF
>-|-|TRBJ2-7|TRBV28
TGTGCCAGCAGTTTCCTTTATTCCTACGAGCAGTACTTC
CASSFLYSYEQYF
>-|TRBD1|TRBJ1-4|TRBV28
TGTGCCAGCAGCCGATCCGGGACAGGGGGTGAAAAACTGTTTTTT
CASSRSGTGGEKLFF
>-|-|TRBJ2-1|TRBV10-3
TGTGCCATCAGTGGCCAGGCAGGGTCCTACAATGAGCAGTTCTTC
CAISGQAGSYNEQFF
>few|TRBD2|TRBJ2-7|TRBV6-2/TRBV6-3
TGTGCCAGCAGCCAGGGACTAGCGGGATATTACGAGCAGTACTTC
CASSQGLAGYYEQYF
>few|-|TRBJ1-3|TRBV30
TGTGCCTGGAGTTATGGGCTCAGGGTCTCTGGAAACACCATATATTTT
CAWSYGLRVSGNTIYF
>many|TRBD1|TRBJ1-4|TRBV5-5
TGTGCCAGCAGCGTACAGGGGGCAACTAATGAAAAACTGTTTTTT
CASSVQGATNEKLFF
>few|-|TRBJ1-1|TRBV4-2
TGTGCCAGCAGCCAAGGGGGTGGAGTGAACACTGAAGCTTTCTTT
CASSQGGGVNTEAFF
>-|TRBD2|TRBJ2-1|TRBV5-1
TGCGCCAGCAGCTCCCGGCTAGCGGGGTCTCTTTTAAATGAGCAGTTCTTC
CASSSRLAGSLLNEQFF
>-|-|TRBJ1-1|TRBV4-2
TGTGCCAGCAGCCGTGAGTGGGATGCGAACACTGAAGCTTTCTTT
CASSREWDANTEAFF
>once|TRBD1|TRBJ2-5|TRBV5-1
TGCGCCAGCAGTGAACGGACAGGCCTCAGGGAGAGAACCCAGTACTTC
CASSERTGLRERTQYF
>-|-|TRBJ2-1|TRBV5-5
TGTGCCAGCAGCTTTCTCATCCAAGGGGTCCACAATGAGCAGTTCTTC
CASSFLIQGVHNEQFF
>-|TRBD2|TRBJ2-1|TRBV10-1
TGCGCCAGCAGTTGCGGGAGGGCGCGGAATGAGCAGTTCTTC
CASSCGRARNEQFF
>-|-|TRBJ1-5|TRBV2
TGTGCCAGCAGTGAAGCTCGGGGGAGTGGGATTCAGCCCCAGCATTTT
CASSEARGSGIQPQHF
>-|TRBD2|TRBJ2-1|TRBV9
TGTGCCAGCAGCGGAGGACTAGCCCGGTACAATGAGCAGTTCTTC
CASSGGLARYNEQFF
>-|TRBD1|TRBJ2-1|TRBV27
TGTGCCAGCAGTGGACAGGGCTCCTACAATGAGCAGTTCTTC
CASSGQGSYNEQFF
>-|TRBD2|TRBJ2-5|TRBV9
TGTGCCAGCAGCTATAGCGGGAGTGGAAGGGAGACCCAGTACTTC
CASSYSGSGRETQYF
>-|TRBD1|TRBJ2-7|TRBV28
TGTGCCAGCAGTTTGACAGGGTCCTTTTCCTACGAGCAGTACTTC
CASSLTGSFSYEQYF
>-|TRBD1|TRBJ2-7|TRBV19
TGTGCCAGTAGTATCGAAGGGACAGGCATTTTCTACGAGCAGTACTTC
CASSIEGTGIFYEQYF
>-|TRBD1|TRBJ1-2|TRBV29-1
TGCAGCGCCGGACAGGGGTTAGGAGGCTACACCTTC
CSAGQGLGGYTF
>few|-|TRBJ1-5|TRBV19
TGTGCCAGTAGTGTACAGGGACGTGGTAGTCAGCCCCAGCATTTT
CASSVQGRGSQPQHF
>-|TRBD2|TRBJ2-5|TRBV5-1
TGCGCCAGCAGCCAGGCTAGCGGGAGAGGAGAGACCCAGTACTTC
CASSQASGRGETQYF
>-|TRBD1|TRBJ1-2|TRBV19
TGTGCCACCCAGGGACAGTTCGACTCTATCGAGGGCTACACCTTC
CATQGQFDSIEGYTF
>-|TRBD1|TRBJ2-5|TRBV28
TGTGCCAGCAGTTCTCACGGGACAGACCAAGAGACCCAGTACTTC
CASSSHGTDQETQYF